The 27 T cell receptor beta chains below all came from one sample that was sequenced in a study of OX40 agonist ivuxolimab in advanced cancers. Profiling relied on immunoSEQ multiplex PCR, and the TCRdb table lists in-frame clones only, not all of them. Seen here are under 70,000 clones, under 95% observed once, and the top ten hold 0.6% to 0.8%. The sample consisted of CD4+ or CD8+ T cells sorted from blood, taken in a trial of the OX40 agonist ivuxolimab. These TCRs come from an adult with an advanced solid tumor such as melanoma, head and neck, liver or kidney cancer.

The chain is built from TRBV6-6 and TRBJ1-1; D is ambiguous. The V gene lost 8 bases and the J gene lost 3 bases, with 7 bases spanning the gap. The CDR3 has 11 amino acids. CDR1 MNHNY and CDR2 SVGAGI come from the germline V gene (reference sequence). The CDR3 nucleotides are TGTGCCAGCCTAACGGACACTGAAGCTTTCTTT. It is translated as CASLTDTEAFF.

V is TRBV6-1 and J is TRBJ1-5, with D unclear. Trimming took off 5 bases at V and 9 bases at J, with 14 bases between the two ends. CDR3 length: 13 amino acids. Germline-derived CDR1 and CDR2 are MNHNS and SASEGT. The CDR3 spells CASSWALAGPQHF. CDR3 nucleotides: TGTGCCAGCAGTTGGGCCCTCGCTGGGCCCCAGCATTTT.

This chain joins TRBV11-2 and TRBJ1-2, with 7 bases fitting TRBD1. The V segment lost 5 bases and the J segment 8 bases; nucleotides outside the gene matches: 8. Germline assignment: CDR1 SGHAT and CDR2 FQNNGV. The CDR3 contains 13 residues. CDR3 region: CASSIDRARGYTF. The DNA of the CDR3 is TGTGCCAGCAGCATCGACAGGGCCAGGGGCTACACCTTC.

This clone appeared once. The chain couples TRBV5-5 to TRBJ2-7; D not resolved. Trimming removed 0 bases from V and 3 bases from J, with 13 bases in between. This CDR3 is built from 15 residues. Germline CDR1 SGHKS, CDR2 YYEKEE (reference sequence). CDR3 in amino acids: CASSLGDRDHYEQYF. Here the CDR3 DNA reads TGTGCCAGCAGCTTGGGGGATAGAGACCACTACGAGCAGTACTTC. The variable domain in full, with the rest retrieved from reference TRBV5-5 and TRBJ2-7, is DAGVTQSPTHLIKTRGQQVTLRCSPISGHKSVSWYQQVLGQGPQFIFQYYEKEERGRGNFPDRFSARQFPNYSSELNVNALLLGDSALYLCASSLGDRDHYEQYFGPGTRLTVT.

The genes are TRBV6-5 and TRBJ1-3; D is possibly TRBD1 (5 bases). Germline values: CDR1 MNHEY, CDR2 SVGAGI. The ends were cut back, 6 bases at V and 2 bases at J, with 11 bases in the middle. This CDR3 spans 14 amino acids. CDR3 bases: TGTGCCAGCAGCTTCTCAGGGACTGGAAACACCATATATTTT. Translated, it gives CASSFSGTGNTIYF.

This clone turned up a few times. This chain uses TRBV6-1 with TRBJ2-3; 8 nucleotides align to TRBD2. V was pared by 6 bases and J by 1 base, with 0 bases of the junction left unmatched. Germline V gene lookup returns CDR1 MNHNS and CDR2 SASEGT. The CDR3 covers 13 residues. The CDR3 sequence: CASRREGTDTQYF. CDR3 DNA: TGTGCCAGCAGGCGGGAGGGCACAGATACGCAGTATTTT.

CDR3 DNA: TGTGCCAGCAGCCCCGGGGGTAGCTCCTACAATGAGCAGTTCTTC. It specifies CASSPGGSSYNEQFF. This chain connects TRBV5-4 to TRBJ2-1; possibly TRBD2 for D (6 bases). The CDR3 length is 15 residues. CDR1 SGHNT and CDR2 YYREEE come from the germline V gene (reference sequence). Trimming shortened V by 4 bases and J by 0 bases, and 11 bases separated the two germline ends.

The V call is TRBV6-5, the J call TRBJ2-5; 7 positions match TRBD1. V shed 1 base and J 4 bases; nucleotides not matched to a gene: 9. The CDR3 length is 16 residues. Germline CDR1 reads MNHEY; CDR2 reads SVGAGI. The chain's CDR3 is CASSYYRTTGLETQYF. DNA for the CDR3: TGTGCCAGCAGTTACTATCGAACGACAGGGCTAGAGACCCAGTACTTC.

The rearrangement uses TRBV2 and TRBJ2-5; 8 positions agree with TRBD1. The germline gives CDR1 SNHLY, CDR2 FYNNEI. The CDR3 contains 15 residues. With V trimmed by 7 bases and J by 5 bases, 12 bases remained unmatched. The CDR3 DNA reads TGTGCCAGCAAGAGCTCACGGACAGGGCGGGAGACCCAGTACTTC. Translated, it gives CASKSSRTGRETQYF.

V is TRBV27 and J is TRBJ2-1; no firm D call. Germline V gene lookup returns CDR1 MNHEY and CDR2 SMNVEV (reference sequence). V shed 6 bases and J shed 4 bases, with 13 bases lying between them. The CDR3 consists of 14 residues. The DNA of the CDR3 is TGTGCCAGCAGCAGCCGTGGATCATACAATGAGCAGTTCTTC. This translates into CASSSRGSYNEQFF.

The rearrangement joins TRBV6-1 to TRBJ2-1; 9 bases map to TRBD2. The CDR3 consists of 16 residues. Per the germline V gene, CDR1 is MNHNS and CDR2 is SASEGT. Losses at the gene ends were 4 bases for V and 6 bases for J; bases not matched to a gene: 10. In nucleotides, the CDR3 is TGTGCCAGCAGTGTGGGCGGGGGGGCCGGGGCCAATGAGCAGTTCTTC. Its protein product is CASSVGGGAGANEQFF.

V usage is TRBV6-5 and J usage is TRBJ1-1, with TRBD1 matching 7 bases. This CDR3 has 14 residues. Unmatched junction bases numbered 6, after V lost 2 bases and J lost 6 bases. Germline lookup yields CDR1 MNHEY and CDR2 SVGAGI. The CDR3 nucleotides read TGTGCCAGCAGTTACGCAGAACAGGGGTCTGAAGCTTTCTTT. Encoded protein: CASSYAEQGSEAFF.

This clone showed up just once. V and J are TRBV30 and TRBJ2-1; D ambiguous. Germline CDR1 GTSNPN, CDR2 SVGIG (reference sequence). The length of the CDR3 is 12 residues. This CDR3 is CAVRASYNEQFF. The CDR3 coding sequence is TGTGCAGTCCGGGCCTCCTACAATGAGCAGTTCTTC.

The CDR3 DNA follows: TGTGCCAGCAGTCCGGGGACAGCTGTGCCTGGCTACACCTTC. It is translated as CASSPGTAVPGYTF. The J gene is TRBJ1-2, the V gene TRBV6-5; 7 bases are shared with TRBD1. This CDR3 has 14 amino acids. Germline CDR1 reads MNHEY; CDR2 reads SVGAGI. Trimming cost V 5 bases and J 7 bases; bases outside gene matches: 10.

The rearrangement joins TRBV18 to TRBJ1-1, with D perhaps matching TRBD1 (6 bases). V was clipped by 1 base and J by 0 bases, with 12 bases between them. CDR1 and CDR2 from the germline V gene are KGHSH and LQKENI. This CDR3 is built from 16 residues. For the CDR3, the DNA is TGTGCCAGCTCACCACTGGCGGGGGCGATGAACACTGAAGCTTTCTTT. Its protein is CASSPLAGAMNTEAFF.

J is TRBJ2-1 and V is TRBV30; 8 nucleotides line up with TRBD2. CDR1 and CDR2 from the germline V gene are GTSNPN and SVGIG (reference sequence). J gave up 0 bases and V 7 bases, and 5 bases lay outside the gene matches. The length of the CDR3 is 14 residues. The CDR3 DNA follows: TGTGCCTCACCGAGCGGGAGCTCCTACAATGAGCAGTTCTTC. Amino acids: CASPSGSSYNEQFF.

The J gene is TRBJ2-7, the V gene TRBV30; the match to TRBD2 covers 8 bases. Trimming removed 4 bases from V and 1 base from J; junction bases left unmatched: 9. There are 15 residues in the CDR3. Germline-derived CDR1 and CDR2 are GTSNPN and SVGIG (reference sequence). CDR3 amino acids: CAWTRGGSLSYEQYF. The DNA for the CDR3 is TGTGCCTGGACCCGGGGGGGGTCCCTATCCTACGAGCAGTACTTC.

The chain couples TRBV5-4 to TRBJ1-3; possibly TRBD1 for D (6 bases). The CDR3 covers 15 residues. The germline V gene encodes CDR1 SGHNT and CDR2 YYREEE (reference sequence). V was pared by 4 bases and J by 0 bases, with 11 bases between. CDR3 DNA: TGTGCCAGCAGCGGGGGGCTTAGCTCTGGAAACACCATATATTTT. This translates into CASSGGLSSGNTIYF. The full variable domain, its missing parts supplied by reference TRBV5-4 and TRBJ1-3, is ETGVTQSPTHLIKTRGQQVTLRCSSQSGHNTVSWYQQALGQGPQFIFQYYREEENGRGNFPPRFSGLQFPNYSSELNVNALELDDSALYLCASSGGLSSGNTIYFGEGSWLTVV.

The chain has TRBV6-5 and TRBJ2-1; unclear D gene. Per the germline V gene, CDR1 is MNHEY and CDR2 is SVGAGI. The CDR3 spans 13 residues. V dropped 4 bases and J dropped 6 bases, with 10 bases sitting between them. CDR3 DNA sequence: TGTGCCAGCAGTTCCGGCCGAGGCAATGAGCAGTTCTTC. Amino acid sequence: CASSSGRGNEQFF.

The genes are TRBV6-9 and TRBJ2-5; unclear D gene. The CDR3 runs 15 residues. The ends were cut back, 4 bases at V and 5 bases at J, with 17 bases in the middle. The germline V gene has CDR1 MNHGY and CDR2 SVAAGI. The CDR3 is CASSCDDGCGETQYF. CDR3 bases: TGTGCCAGCAGTTGCGACGATGGGTGTGGGGAGACCCAGTACTTC.

The chain carries TRBV6-5 and TRBJ2-1; TRBD2 aligns across 8 bases. Unmatched junction bases numbered 9, after V lost 10 bases and J lost 4 bases. This CDR3 is 14 amino acids long. The germline CDR1 and CDR2 sequences are MNHEY and SVGAGI. This chain's CDR3 is CATRGTRIYNEQFF. The CDR3 nucleotides read TGTGCCACCCGAGGGACTAGAATATACAATGAGCAGTTCTTC.

This sequence joins TRBV7-6 and TRBJ1-3, with D maybe TRBD1 (5 bases). The CDR3 is 15 residues long. Deletions cut 1 base from V and 1 base from J, with 8 bases between. Germline CDR1 is SGHVS and CDR2 is FNYEAQ. The CDR3 DNA follows: TGTGCCAGCAGCTTAGAGGGGCAGTCTGGAAACACCATATATTTT. As protein: CASSLEGQSGNTIYF.

The gene calls are TRBV6-5 and TRBJ2-3; 7 bases match TRBD1. Trimming removed 6 bases from V and 2 bases from J; junction bases left unmatched: 5. This CDR3 comprises 14 residues. CDR1 MNHEY and CDR2 SVGAGI come from the germline V gene. CDR3 sequence: CASRRQGDTDTQYF. CDR3 DNA: TGTGCCAGCAGACGACAGGGCGACACAGATACGCAGTATTTT.

The V and J genes are TRBV6-5 and TRBJ2-4, with D perhaps TRBD1 (7 bases). Germline values: CDR1 MNHEY, CDR2 SVGAGI. The CDR3 runs to 12 residues. Between the trimmed V and J ends, which lost 7 bases and 9 bases, there was a span of 13 bases. The DNA for the CDR3 is TGTGCCAGCATGAGACAGGGAGGCATTCAGTACTTC. Residues: CASMRQGGIQYF.

This chain joins TRBV19 and TRBJ2-7, with D perhaps TRBD2 (5 bases). There are 15 residues in the CDR3. The germline gives CDR1 LNHDA, CDR2 SQIVND (reference sequence). With 5 bases removed from V and 3 bases from J, the gap between germline ends came to 17 bases. CDR3: CASSVGADPGYEQYF. CDR3 bases: TGTGCCAGTAGTGTCGGAGCGGACCCCGGCTACGAGCAGTACTTC.

The chain uses TRBV2 and TRBJ2-7; 7 bases line up with TRBD2. With V trimmed by 6 bases and J by 0 bases, 14 bases remained unmatched. This CDR3 has 17 residues. Per germline, CDR1 SNHLY and CDR2 FYNNEI. This CDR3 reads CASRDALGRVSSYEQYF. DNA of the CDR3: TGTGCCAGCAGGGACGCTCTTGGGAGGGTTAGCTCCTACGAGCAGTACTTC.

The chain links TRBV12-5 to TRBJ1-5; D possibly corresponds to TRBD1 (6 bases). The V end lost 4 bases, the J end lost 0 bases, and 13 bases lay between the germline ends. Germline CDR1 and CDR2: LGHNT and FRNRAP. CDR3 length: 16 residues. The CDR3 here is CASGSRTENSNQPQHF. CDR3 DNA sequence: TGTGCTAGTGGTTCCCGGACAGAGAATAGCAATCAGCCCCAGCATTTT.